This note documents a single T cell receptor (beta chain) sequence. Trimming cost V 5 bases and J 4 bases, with 14 bases left between them. The CDR3 sequence is 14 residues long. Germline V gene sequence: CDR1 SGHTA, CDR2 FQGNSA. These data are taken from a study of blood T cell repertoires in COVID-19. About the research overall: Acute and convalescent COVID-19 specimens originated in the United States, Italy and Spain. PBMCs, B-cell-depleted T cells, or T cells were the source of the cDNA or gDNA that made up the material.

Original processing methods: Quantification of nucleated cells was approximated via reference gene primer amplification. Repertoires were generated with immunoSEQ multiplex PCR, while TCRdb's copy carries only in-frame clones and drops some. V, J and clone size are taken as reported in that table, and D and trimming were inferred from the DNA itself. The table shows some 240,000 clones, with about 81% occurring only once. Sequencing was carried out using peripheral blood. The gene calls are TRBV7-2 and TRBJ2-5, with a possible D match to TRBD2 (6 bases). The source is a woman aged 60-75 years with active or convalescent COVID-19. The CDR3 DNA sequence: TGTGCCAGCAGCGCCTTTAGCGGAGCAGAGACCCAGTACTTC. Translated, it gives CASSAFSGAETQYF.